Sequencing of this T cell receptor (delta chain) was carried out in a study of Vδ1+ human thymocytes. Study results and limitations: Highly polyclonal TRG and TRD repertoires with Gaussian CDR3 length distributions appeared in thymus. Around a fifth of thymic delta-chain sequences were Vdelta2, with few Vdelta3, unlike blood Vdelta1+ controls.

This clone was picked up a small number of times. Its specificity is unknown. V lost 1 base, J lost 0 bases, and 14 bases stayed unmatched. The germline gives CDR1 GEAIGNYY, CDR2 EKD. The CDR3 contains 23 residues. Extracted RNA was reverse transcribed into cDNA. The CDR3 regions were amplified by multiplex PCR from V-gene primers to a constant-region primer. TCRdb called clones from the multiplex PCR reads again using CATT. The sample holds under 85,000 delta-chain clones, more than 30% seen once. J is TRDJ3 and V is TRDV2; 13 positions match TRDD3. The source material was Vdelta1+ gamma-delta thymocytes from the thymus. Indicated subset: FACS-sorted CD3+ TCRalphabeta- TCRVdelta1+ TCRVdelta2- thymocytes. This TCR derives from a boy less than two years old who had congenital heart surgery. CDR3 in amino acids: CACDTTLLGDTRSHSWDTRQMFF. The CDR3 region has the DNA TGTGCCTGTGACACAACCTTACTGGGGGATACGAGGAGCCACTCCTGGGACACCCGACAGATGTTTTTC.